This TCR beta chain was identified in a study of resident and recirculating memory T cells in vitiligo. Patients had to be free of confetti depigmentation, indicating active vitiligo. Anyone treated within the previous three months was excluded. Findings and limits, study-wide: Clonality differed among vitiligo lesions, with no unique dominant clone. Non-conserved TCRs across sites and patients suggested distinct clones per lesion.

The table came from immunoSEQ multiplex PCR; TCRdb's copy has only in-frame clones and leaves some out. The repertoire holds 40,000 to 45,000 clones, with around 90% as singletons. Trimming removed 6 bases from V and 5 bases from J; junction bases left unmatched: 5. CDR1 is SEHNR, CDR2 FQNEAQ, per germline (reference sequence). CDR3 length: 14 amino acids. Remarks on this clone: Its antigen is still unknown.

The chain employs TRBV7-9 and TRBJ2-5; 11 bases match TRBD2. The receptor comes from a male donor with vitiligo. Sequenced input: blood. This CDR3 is CASSIAGGPETQYF. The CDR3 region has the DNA TGTGCCAGCAGTATAGCGGGGGGGCCGGAGACCCAGTACTTC.